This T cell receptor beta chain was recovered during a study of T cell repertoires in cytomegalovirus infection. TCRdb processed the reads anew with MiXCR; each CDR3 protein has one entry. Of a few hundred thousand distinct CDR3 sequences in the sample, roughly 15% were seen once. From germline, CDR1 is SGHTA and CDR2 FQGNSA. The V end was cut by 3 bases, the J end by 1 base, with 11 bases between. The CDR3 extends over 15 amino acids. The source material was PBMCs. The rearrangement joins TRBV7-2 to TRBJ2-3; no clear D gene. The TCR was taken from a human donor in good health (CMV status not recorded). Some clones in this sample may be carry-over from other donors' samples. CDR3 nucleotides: TGTGCCAGCAGCTTCCCTGTGAGTGGCACAGATACGCAGTATTTT. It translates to CASSFPVSGTDTQYF.